This TCR beta chain was identified during a study of blood T cell repertoires in COVID-19. Seattle patients were enrolled during active infection and followed longitudinally. The CDR3 is 18 residues long. The V and J ends lost 6 bases and 2 bases, in that order; junction bases with no gene match: 18. Using immunoSEQ multiplex PCR, the repertoire was profiled, and TCRdb retains in-frame clones only, with some absent. Of 200,000 to 300,000 clones listed, roughly four fifths are singletons. The TCR sequence derives from a woman over 75 with COVID-19, enrolled during active disease. Material: peripheral blood. The chain links TRBV23-1 to TRBJ2-7, with TRBD2 identical over 8 bases. TRBV23-1 is sorted into the ORF group, with uncertain function. The CDR3 sequence: CASSQPGGARKGTYEQYF. CDR3 DNA sequence: TGCGCCAGCAGCCAACCCGGGGGGGCGCGGAAAGGCACCTACGAGCAGTACTTC.